This T cell receptor (beta chain) was obtained from a study of blood T cell repertoires in COVID-19. Across the whole study: Nucleic acid was either cDNA or gDNA, and it came from T cells, B-cell-depleted T cells, or PBMCs.

Concerning this clone: The same CDR3 also results from other DNA sequences found in this sample.

Data came from immunoSEQ multiplex PCR; TCRdb stores just in-frame clones and leaves some out. This table has about 340,000 clones, around 87% appearing once. Germline lookup yields CDR1 KGHSH and CDR2 LQKENI. CDR3 length: 12 residues. V was clipped by 3 bases and J by 3 bases, with 5 bases between them. The source material was peripheral blood. The TCR originated in a woman in her fifties or sixties with COVID-19, enrolled during active disease. The chain carries TRBV18 and TRBJ1-1; D possibly corresponds to TRBD1 (5 bases). The CDR3 DNA reads TGTGCCAGCTCACCCAGGGACACTGAAGCTTTCTTT. Translated: CASSPRDTEAFF.